This TCR beta chain was obtained from a study of metastatic and nonmetastatic thyroid tumors. Across the study: Both malignant and benign thyroid patients supplied peripheral blood and tumor or nodule tissue samples, across which the repertoires of these patients were then compared.

As handled by the study authors: A classifier of distant metastasis in papillary thyroid cancer was built from CDR3 differences (across clinicopathological groups). TCRdb re-called clones from the PCR reads using MiXCR. The V and J calls come from TCRdb's annotation, not from the publication. This table holds several thousand clones, around 27% found once. This clone was detected many times. Its antigen is unidentified. The sample carries other DNA sequences with the same CDR3. Germline V lookup: CDR1 DFQATT, CDR2 SNEGSKA (reference sequence). V gave up 1 base and J gave up 5 bases; unmatched junction bases: 5. The CDR3 is made up of 14 amino acids. Notes on the study in general: It was reported that TCR beta diversity was significantly higher in malignant thyroid tumors than benign nodules, in blood and tumor.

The entire patient cohort was treatment-naive prior to thyroid surgery. The receptor comes from a female donor with papillary thyroid cancer or a benign thyroid nodule (not recorded which). Some clones in this sample may be carry-over from other donors' samples. V gene TRBV20-1 combines with J gene TRBJ1-1; the match to TRBD1 covers 9 bases. The sample was adjacent normal tissue. The DNA of the CDR3 is TGCAGTGCTAGAGTCCCGACAGGGGGAACTGAAGCTTTCTTT. Residues: CSARVPTGGTEAFF.